A single sample gave rise to the 19 T cell receptor beta chains below, sequenced in a study of OX40 agonist ivuxolimab in advanced cancers. Receptor amplification or capture employed the immunoSEQ multiplex PCR assay. TCRdb stores this immuneACCESS table with in-frame sequences only. Part of the clones is absent; in the studies checked, under half of the shortfall reflects unresolved V genes, and no reason is known for the rest. For this sample the table gives tens of thousands of clones, of which 85% to 90% were detected only once. The ten largest clones capture around 2.8% of the sample. The specimen comprised CD4+ or CD8+ T cells sorted from blood, sampled in a trial of the OX40 agonist ivuxolimab. These receptors came from an adult with an advanced solid tumor such as melanoma, head and neck, liver or kidney cancer.

The rearrangement links TRBV15 to TRBJ2-5, with D tentatively TRBD2 (6 bases). In germline, CDR1 is LNHNV, CDR2 YYDKDF (reference sequence). This CDR3 comprises 15 residues. Trimming removed 8 bases at V and 1 base at J, with 17 bases between. The CDR3 nucleotides are TGTGCCACCTCCTTGGGGGGACCGGGCCAAGAGACCCAGTACTTC. Translation gives CATSLGGPGQETQYF.

The rearrangement joins TRBV30 to TRBJ2-5, with TRBD2 matching over 9 bases. The CDR3 totals 14 residues. CDR1 and CDR2 (germline): GTSNPN, SVGIG (reference sequence). With V trimmed by 5 bases and J by 7 bases, 11 bases remained unmatched. The CDR3 protein is CAWCGGGAQSTQYF. CDR3 nucleotide sequence: TGTGCCTGGTGCGGCGGGGGGGCCCAGTCGACCCAGTACTTC. The entire variable domain, with the rest obtained from reference TRBV30 and TRBJ2-5, is as follows: SQTIHQWPATLVQPVGSPLSLECTVEGTSNPNLYWYRQAAGRGLQLLFYSVGIGQISSEVPQNLSASRPQDRQFILSSKKLLLSDSGFYLCAWCGGGAQSTQYFGPGTRLLVL.

The chain employs TRBV11-3 and TRBJ2-3; possibly TRBD2 for D (5 bases). The V gene lost 6 bases and the J gene lost 6 bases, with 25 bases spanning the gap. Germline assignment: CDR1 SGHNT and CDR2 YENEEA. The CDR3 is 17 residues long. In DNA form, the CDR3 reads TGTGCCAGCAGGTCCGGCTCGCGGGCCCTCCCGGAGGATACGCAGTATTTT. This codes for CASRSGSRALPEDTQYF.

The chain employs TRBV12-2 and TRBJ1-2. TRBV12-2 is classified as a pseudogene. The CDR3 covers 15 residues. The CDR3: CASRSVLADGYGYTF. CDR3 in DNA: TGTGCAAGTCGCTCCGTATTGGCAGACGGCTATGGCTACACCTTC.

V is TRBV7-2 and J is TRBJ1-5; no clear D gene. Germline-derived CDR1 and CDR2 are SGHTA and FQGNSA. Trimming cost V 1 base and J 4 bases, with 8 bases left between them. The CDR3 is 14 residues long. The CDR3 spells CASSLEYGNQPQHF. For the CDR3, the DNA is TGTGCCAGCAGCTTAGAGTACGGAAATCAGCCCCAGCATTTT.

The V and J genes are TRBV11-3 and TRBJ2-3, with D unresolved. This CDR3 region has 16 residues. V was cut by 2 bases and J by 6 bases, with 18 bases left in between. Per germline, CDR1 SGHNT and CDR2 YENEEA. The CDR3 sequence: CASSLLDRVSSDTQYF. DNA for the CDR3: TGTGCCAGCAGCTTATTAGATCGGGTCTCATCGGATACGCAGTATTTT.

In the case of this clone: Mismatch with germline at one junction end may stem from a read error. CDR3: CASSPLRGYEQYF. The CDR3 coding sequence is TGTGCTAGCAGCCCTCTCAGGGGGTACGAGCAGTACTTC. The chain has TRBV7-7 and TRBJ2-7, with 7 bases aligning to TRBD1. The CDR3 has 13 residues. Per germline, CDR1 SSHAT and CDR2 FNYEAQ (reference sequence).

In nucleotides, the CDR3 is TGTGCCAGCAGATCGGACACCAATCAGCCCCAGCATTTT. This translates into CASRSDTNQPQHF. The rearrangement uses TRBV27 and TRBJ1-5; D is possibly TRBD1 (5 bases). Trimming shortened V by 6 bases and J by 3 bases, and 9 bases separated the two germline ends. CDR1 is MNHEY and CDR2 is SMNVEV in the germline V gene (reference sequence). The CDR3 runs to 13 residues.

This clone was seen a few times. This rearrangement joins TRBV4-2 to TRBJ1-2; D remains ambiguous. The V gene's germline CDR1 is LGHNA and CDR2 YNFKEQ. CDR3 length: 12 residues. Trimming shortened V by 4 bases and J by 8 bases, and 11 bases separated the two germline ends. This CDR3 reads CASSPDGIGYTF. The CDR3 DNA reads TGTGCCAGCAGCCCCGACGGGATCGGCTACACCTTC.

This rearrangement joins TRBV6-5 to TRBJ2-7; D remains unclear. Germline CDR1 MNHEY, CDR2 SVGAGI. CDR3 length equals 13 residues. Trimming removed 4 bases from V and 3 bases from J, with 10 bases in between. The CDR3 sequence is CASSLGLRYEQYF. For the CDR3, the DNA is TGTGCCAGCAGTTTAGGGTTGCGCTACGAGCAGTACTTC.

V gene TRBV6-5 combines with J gene TRBJ1-2; tentative D call: TRBD1 (5 bases). The CDR3 sequence is 14 residues long. V gave up 6 bases and J gave up 8 bases, with 19 bases separating them. Germline-derived CDR1 and CDR2 are MNHEY and SVGAGI. DNA for the CDR3: TGTGCCAGCAGCTACGGAGGGGAGACGGGGGGCTACACCTTC. Encoded protein: CASSYGGETGGYTF.

About this clone itself: The same CDR3 can be traced to other DNA sequences in this sample. The V and J genes are TRBV7-3 and TRBJ1-1; D may be TRBD1 (5 bases). Trimming removed 4 bases from V and 1 base from J, with 10 bases in between. The CDR3 length is 14 residues. Germline CDR1 is SGHTA and CDR2 is FQGTGA. CDR3 region: CASSSGTANTEAFF. CDR3 nucleotide sequence: TGTGCCAGCAGCTCAGGGACCGCGAACACTGAAGCTTTCTTT.

The gene calls are TRBV27 and TRBJ2-7; D gene uncertain. Looked up from germline, CDR1 is MNHEY and CDR2 is SMNVEV (reference sequence). Trimming removed 7 bases from V and 2 bases from J, with 12 bases in between. This CDR3 region has 13 residues. CDR3 in amino acids: CASKGLDTYEQYF. CDR3 DNA: TGTGCCAGCAAAGGGTTGGATACCTACGAGCAGTACTTC.

There are a few counts of this clone. This chain joins TRBV27 and TRBJ2-7; 7 nucleotides agree with TRBD1. The CDR3 runs 13 residues. The V segment lost 7 bases and the J segment 3 bases; nucleotides outside the gene matches: 6. Looked up from germline, CDR1 is MNHEY and CDR2 is SMNVEV (reference sequence). Here the CDR3 DNA reads TGTGCCAGCAAACCGGGACAGTACTACGAGCAGTACTTC. Its translation is CASKPGQYYEQYF.

The rearrangement joins TRBV19 to TRBJ2-4, with 10 bases that match TRBD1. J gave up 0 bases and V 5 bases, and 4 bases lay outside the gene matches. Germline-derived CDR1 and CDR2 are LNHDA and SQIVND (reference sequence). The CDR3 totals 16 residues. CDR3 region: CASSGDRGLAKNIQYF. The CDR3 nucleotides read TGTGCCAGTAGTGGGGACAGGGGACTAGCCAAAAACATTCAGTACTTC.

The genes are TRBV18 and TRBJ1-3; TRBD1 matches 9 bases. Germline lookup yields CDR1 KGHSH and CDR2 LQKENI. The J segment lost 4 bases and the V segment lost 0 bases, leaving 10 bases of the junction unmatched. This CDR3 has 18 amino acids. The CDR3 here is CASSPPRDRERSGNTIYF. The CDR3 DNA reads TGTGCCAGCTCACCACCGAGGGACAGGGAGAGATCCGGAAACACCATATATTTT.

This clone is a singleton in its sample. V usage is TRBV5-1 and J usage is TRBJ1-4; TRBD1 agrees at 7 bases. J was trimmed by 8 bases and V by 1 base; bases with no gene match: 8. CDR1 is SGHRS and CDR2 is YFSETQ in the germline V gene. This CDR3 is built from 15 residues. CDR3 coding DNA: TGCGCCAGCAGCTTGTTAACAGGGGAAGGAGAAAAACTGTTTTTT. Its protein is CASSLLTGEGEKLFF. The full variable domain, in which reference TRBV5-1 and TRBJ1-4 provide the parts outside the CDR3, is KAGVTQTPRYLIKTRGQQVTLSCSPISGHRSVSWYQQTPGQGLQFLFEYFSETQRNKGNFPGRFSGRQFSNSRSEMNVSTLELGDSALYLCASSLLTGEGEKLFFGSGTQLSVL.

This clone was seen only once. V usage is TRBV18 and J usage is TRBJ2-7, with 12 bases aligning to TRBD1. The CDR3 extends over 15 amino acids. Germline assignment: CDR1 KGHSH and CDR2 LQKENI. V lost 6 bases and J lost 7; bases outside the gene matches: 10. The CDR3 loop is CASSPNRDRGREQYF. The CDR3 DNA sequence: TGTGCCAGCTCGCCTAACCGGGACAGGGGGCGTGAGCAGTACTTC.

The chain employs TRBV2 and TRBJ1-5; no firm D call. The germline CDR1 and CDR2 sequences are SNHLY and FYNNEI. CDR3 size: 15 residues. Trimming removed 3 bases at V and 0 bases at J, with 9 bases between. The CDR3 spells CASSDPLYSNQPQHF. The CDR3 DNA reads TGTGCCAGCAGTGATCCCCTTTATAGCAATCAGCCCCAGCATTTT. The full variable domain, rest sourced from reference TRBV2 and TRBJ1-5, is EPEVTQTPSHQVTQMGQEVILRCVPISNHLYFYWYRQILGQKVEFLVSFYNNEISEKSEIFDDQFSVERPDGSNFTLKIRSTKLEDSAMYFCASSDPLYSNQPQHFGDGTRLSIL.